This T cell receptor beta chain comes out of a study of blood T cells in healthy people across ages. Overall study findings and caveats: PBMCs were not sorted, which prevented a conclusive comparison of naive versus antigen-experienced cells.

This clonotype was counted between two and nine times. Its antigen remains unidentified. The second PCR ran about 6 to 12 cycles with a sample-barcoded 5' primer and J-beta primers. A 12-random-nucleotide template-switch adaptor tagged each cDNA molecule. One entry per CDR3 protein results from TCRdb running MiXCR on the 5' RACE reads. The sample has some 320,000 distinct CDR3 sequences, 25% to 30% seen once. Donors ranged from about 6 to 95 years old and were healthy Caucasians in Russia. The CDR3 is made up of 14 amino acids. V was shortened by 2 bases and J by 3 bases, with 11 bases between the two germline ends. Germline V lookup: CDR1 SGHKS, CDR2 YYEKEE (reference sequence).

Sequenced sample: blood. The receptor comes from a woman in her 70s in good health. The V call is TRBV5-5, the J call TRBJ2-5; maybe TRBD2 (5 bases). The CDR3: CASSLTGFEETQYF. CDR3 coding DNA: TGTGCCAGCAGCTTAACGGGATTTGAAGAGACCCAGTACTTC.